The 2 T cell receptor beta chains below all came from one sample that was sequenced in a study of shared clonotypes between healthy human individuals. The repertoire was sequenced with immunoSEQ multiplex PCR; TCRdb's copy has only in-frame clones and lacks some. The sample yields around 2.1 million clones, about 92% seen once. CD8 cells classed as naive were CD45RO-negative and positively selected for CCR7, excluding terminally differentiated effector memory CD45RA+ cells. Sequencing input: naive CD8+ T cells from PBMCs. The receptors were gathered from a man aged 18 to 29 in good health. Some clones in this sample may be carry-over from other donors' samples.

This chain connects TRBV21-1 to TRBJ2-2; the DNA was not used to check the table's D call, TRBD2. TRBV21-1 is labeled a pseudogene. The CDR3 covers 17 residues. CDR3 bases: TGTGCCAGCAGCCCAAGTCCGATTACCAAACGAGGCGGGGAGCTGTTTTTT. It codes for CASSPSPITKRGGELFF.

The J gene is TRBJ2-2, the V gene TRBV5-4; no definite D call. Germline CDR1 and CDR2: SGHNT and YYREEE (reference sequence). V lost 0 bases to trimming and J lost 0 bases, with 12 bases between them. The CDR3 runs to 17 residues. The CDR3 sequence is CASSLAAVGTNTGELFF. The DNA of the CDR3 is TGTGCCAGCAGCTTGGCCGCGGTTGGGACGAACACCGGGGAGCTGTTTTTT.